Following are 29 T cell receptor beta chains from one sample sequenced in a study of OX40 agonist ivuxolimab in advanced cancers. Clones were read by immunoSEQ multiplex PCR, and TCRdb kept only the in-frame ones, dropping some. The table records approximately 86,000 clones, around 84% of them present only once. The sequences come from CD4+ or CD8+ T cells sorted from blood, collected in a trial of the OX40 agonist ivuxolimab. These receptor sequences come from an adult with an advanced solid tumor such as melanoma, head and neck, liver or kidney cancer.

By frequency in the sample, this clone is medium-sized (0.01 to 0.1%). Other DNA sequences in this sample translate to the same CDR3. The chain carries TRBV4-3 and TRBJ1-2; the D is unclear. V was pared by 0 bases and J by 3 bases, with 11 bases between. The germline gives CDR1 LGHNA, CDR2 YSLEER. This CDR3 region has 15 residues. This CDR3 reads CASSQDIRPDYGYTF. The DNA of the CDR3 is TGCGCCAGCAGCCAAGATATAAGGCCGGACTATGGCTACACCTTC.

This chain connects TRBV12-5 to TRBJ2-1; TRBD2 matches at 9 bases. The V gene end was trimmed by 0 bases and the J gene end by 8 bases; junction bases not matched to a gene: 11. CDR3 size: 17 residues. CDR1 is LGHNT, CDR2 FRNRAP, per germline. The CDR3 protein is CASGLVRTSGWAYEQFF. CDR3 bases: TGTGCTAGTGGTTTGGTACGCACTAGCGGGTGGGCCTATGAGCAGTTCTTC.

The chain carries TRBV7-2 and TRBJ1-2, with 8 nucleotides matching TRBD1. CDR1 is SGHTA, CDR2 FQGNSA, per germline. V gave up 0 bases and J gave up 6 bases; unmatched junction bases: 6. The CDR3 totals 15 residues. The CDR3 reads CASSLARTGLHGYTF. The CDR3 DNA follows: TGTGCCAGCAGCTTAGCCCGGACAGGGCTGCATGGCTACACCTTC.

The chain is built from TRBV18 and TRBJ2-2, with D hard to call. There are 17 residues in the CDR3. Germline CDR1 reads KGHSH; CDR2 reads LQKENI. Trimming took 3 bases from V and 0 from J, leaving 14 bases between them. The chain's CDR3 is CASSPTYNGPNTGELFF. The CDR3 DNA sequence: TGTGCCAGCTCACCTACCTACAACGGACCGAACACCGGGGAGCTGTTTTTT.

The chain joins TRBV9 to TRBJ1-1; D is possibly TRBD1 (5 bases). The CDR3 has 14 amino acids. The V end was cut by 0 bases, the J end by 1 base, with 7 bases between. Germline values: CDR1 SGDLS, CDR2 YYNGEE. CDR3 bases: TGTGCCAGCAGCGTAGCTGACAGGAACACTGAAGCTTTCTTT. This codes for CASSVADRNTEAFF.

CDR3: CASRYSPVKQETQYF. The CDR3 DNA is TGTGCCAGCAGGTATAGCCCGGTGAAACAAGAGACCCAGTACTTC. V is TRBV28 and J is TRBJ2-5, with D unresolved. The V end was cut by 6 bases, the J end by 2 bases, with 16 bases between. Germline V gene data show CDR1 as MDHEN and CDR2 as SYDVKM. This CDR3 contains 15 residues.

This chain connects TRBV6-5 to TRBJ2-7; D is perhaps TRBD1 or TRBD2 (5 bases each). V lost 6 bases and J 12 bases, leaving 21 bases between the germline ends. The CDR3 is 13 residues long. CDR1 and CDR2 from the germline V gene are MNHEY and SVGAGI. CDR3 in amino acids: CASRPRDLILLYF. CDR3 sequence (DNA): TGTGCCAGCAGACCCCGGGACCTGATACTTCTGTACTTC.

The rearrangement uses TRBV2 and TRBJ2-7; D unresolved. The CDR3 has 12 amino acids. CDR1 is SNHLY and CDR2 is FYNNEI in the germline V gene. Deletions cut 9 bases from V and 3 bases from J, with 12 bases between. The CDR3 DNA sequence: TGTGCCAGTGGAGCCCTTCGCTACGAGCAGTACTTC. It encodes CASGALRYEQYF.

The chain recombines TRBV2 with TRBJ1-1; D not resolved. The V and J ends lost 2 bases and 0 bases respectively, with 7 bases between them. CDR3 size: 14 residues. Germline V gives CDR1 SNHLY, CDR2 FYNNEI. DNA of the CDR3: TGTGCCAGCAGTGAAAGACCCATGAACACTGAAGCTTTCTTT. This translates into CASSERPMNTEAFF.

This clone was counted once. Relative to the germline gene, one junction end is altered; a read error may explain this. The rearrangement uses TRBV6-1 and TRBJ2-7; 8 positions match TRBD1. The CDR3 is made up of 11 amino acids. In germline, CDR1 is MNHNS, CDR2 SASEGT. The CDR3 coding sequence is TGTGCCAGCAGTGAACAAGGGACAGGCATCTTC. Translating it yields CASSEQGTGIF.

The genes are TRBV7-2 and TRBJ2-4, with D perhaps matching TRBD1 (5 bases). This CDR3 has 16 residues. Germline V lookup: CDR1 SGHTA, CDR2 FQGNSA. Trimming took off 5 bases at V and 0 bases at J, with 14 bases between the two ends. CDR3 sequence (DNA): TGTGCCAGCAGCCCCGGTAGGGGTCTAGCCAAAAACATTCAGTACTTC. Amino acids: CASSPGRGLAKNIQYF.

The J gene is TRBJ2-6, the V gene TRBV30; D possibly matches TRBD1 or TRBD2 (5 bases each). Germline CDR1 reads GTSNPN; CDR2 reads SVGIG (reference sequence). The CDR3 consists of 17 residues. V gave up 0 bases and J gave up 3 bases, with 15 bases separating them. CDR3 in DNA: TGTGCCTGGAGTGTAGGGACGACCCACTATGGGGCCAACGTCCTGACTTTC. Translation gives CAWSVGTTHYGANVLTF. The full variable domain, completed using reference TRBV30 and TRBJ2-6, is SQTIHQWPATLVQPVGSPLSLECTVEGTSNPNLYWYRQAAGRGLQLLFYSVGIGQISSEVPQNLSASRPQDRQFILSSKKLLLSDSGFYLCAWSVGTTHYGANVLTFGAGSRLTVL.

This clone was detected a few times. This chain links TRBV6-6 with TRBJ1-2; 10 bases line up with TRBD1. Germline CDR1 reads MNHNY; CDR2 reads SVGAGI (reference sequence). The CDR3 loop spans 15 amino acids. V lost 4 bases, J lost 7 bases, and 9 bases stayed unmatched. The CDR3: CASSSPGQGSAGYTF. CDR3 in DNA: TGTGCCAGCAGTTCCCCGGGACAGGGGTCGGCTGGCTACACCTTC.

The genes are TRBV28 and TRBJ1-1, with D unclear. The V end was cut by 2 bases, the J end by 8 bases, with 9 bases between. This CDR3 is built from 12 residues. Looked up from germline, CDR1 is MDHEN and CDR2 is SYDVKM. The CDR3 DNA is TGTGCCAGCAGTTTACCAGGTACAGAAGCTTTCTTT. This encodes CASSLPGTEAFF.

CDR3 sequence (DNA): TGTGCCTGGAGTACGACGGGAATACGCACCGGGGAGCTGTTTTTT. As protein: CAWSTTGIRTGELFF. J is TRBJ2-2 and V is TRBV30; TRBD2 is a possible D gene (5 bases). Per germline, CDR1 GTSNPN and CDR2 SVGIG (reference sequence). CDR3 size: 15 residues. Trimming pared 2 bases from V and 4 bases from J, leaving 14 bases between.

V and J are TRBV30 and TRBJ2-7; 10 bases line up with TRBD1. The J segment lost 7 bases and the V segment lost 2 bases, leaving 5 bases of the junction unmatched. The CDR3 extends over 13 amino acids. From germline, CDR1 is GTSNPN and CDR2 SVGIG (reference sequence). The CDR3 loop reads CAWSRQGAREQYF. The CDR3 DNA sequence: TGTGCCTGGAGTAGACAGGGGGCGCGGGAGCAGTACTTC. Full variable domain (rest looked up from reference TRBV30 and TRBJ2-7): SQTIHQWPATLVQPVGSPLSLECTVEGTSNPNLYWYRQAAGRGLQLLFYSVGIGQISSEVPQNLSASRPQDRQFILSSKKLLLSDSGFYLCAWSRQGAREQYFGPGTRLTVT.

This clone was seen a single time. The chain links TRBV27 to TRBJ2-2, with TRBD2 identical over 8 bases. This CDR3 has 15 residues. Germline V gene lookup returns CDR1 MNHEY and CDR2 SMNVEV (reference sequence). J lost 5 bases, V lost 2 bases, and 4 bases had no gene match. DNA for the CDR3: TGTGCCAGCAGTTTAGGGCGGGGGGTGACCGGGGAGCTGTTTTTT. Protein product: CASSLGRGVTGELFF.

The chain employs TRBV25-1 and TRBJ1-1; 9 nucleotides align to TRBD1. The trim removed 4 bases at V and 1 base at J, leaving 7 bases unmatched. Germline V gene lookup returns CDR1 MGHDK and CDR2 SYGVNS. The CDR3 is made up of 16 amino acids. CDR3 region: CASSAHRGLRNTEAFF. In nucleotides, the CDR3 is TGTGCCAGCAGTGCCCACAGGGGGCTTCGGAACACTGAAGCTTTCTTT.

V is TRBV6-5 and J is TRBJ1-1; D is uncertain. The V gene's germline CDR1 is MNHEY and CDR2 SVGAGI. The length of the CDR3 is 13 residues. The V gene lost 4 bases and the J gene lost 1 base, with 7 bases spanning the gap. The CDR3 reads CASSSRQNTEAFF. DNA for the CDR3: TGTGCCAGCAGTTCCCGACAGAACACTGAAGCTTTCTTT.

As for this clone: One end of the junction is discordant with germline, which a read error may explain. The rearrangement joins TRBV11-2 to TRBJ2-2; weak D call: TRBD2 (5 bases). The CDR3 consists of 12 residues. Germline V gene lookup returns CDR1 SGHAT and CDR2 FQNNGV. For the CDR3, the DNA is TGTGCCAGCAGCCCTGGAACCGGGGAGCTGTATTTT. Its protein product is CASSPGTGELYF.

The chain carries TRBV18 and TRBJ1-3; tentatively, D is TRBD1 (5 bases). Trimming stripped 5 bases from V and 0 bases from J, with 14 bases between. CDR1 is KGHSH and CDR2 is LQKENI in the germline V gene. This CDR3 region has 16 residues. The chain's CDR3 is CASSWRDASSGNTIYF. CDR3 nucleotides: TGTGCCAGCTCATGGCGGGACGCAAGCTCTGGAAACACCATATATTTT.

The genes are TRBV5-1 and TRBJ2-1; the D call may be TRBD1 or TRBD2 (5 bases each). The CDR3 extends over 14 amino acids. V was trimmed by 7 bases and J by 9 bases, leaving 20 bases between them. Per the germline V gene, CDR1 is SGHRS and CDR2 is YFSETQ. The CDR3 loop is CASYFSGMSGEQFF. The DNA for the CDR3 is TGCGCCAGCTATTTCTCAGGGATGAGCGGTGAGCAGTTCTTC.

The gene calls are TRBV27 and TRBJ2-5, with D uncertain. Trimming left V 5 bases short and J 0 bases short, with 10 bases between. The germline V gene encodes CDR1 MNHEY and CDR2 SMNVEV (reference sequence). There are 14 residues in the CDR3. DNA of the CDR3: TGTGCCAGCAGTCCAACTGCGTACCAAGAGACCCAGTACTTC. Its translation: CASSPTAYQETQYF.

The chain joins TRBV6-5 to TRBJ2-6; TRBD1 might be the D (5 bases). The CDR3 sequence is 16 residues long. Germline values: CDR1 MNHEY, CDR2 SVGAGI. Trimming removed 4 bases at V and 1 base at J, with 11 bases between. The CDR3 loop is CASSSVGASGANVLTF. The CDR3 region has the DNA TGTGCCAGCAGTTCTGTAGGGGCTTCTGGGGCCAACGTCCTGACTTTC.

This sequence joins TRBV18 and TRBJ2-1; the D is unclear. CDR3 length: 11 amino acids. Trimming left V 1 base short and J 8 bases short, with 3 bases between. Germline CDR1 reads KGHSH; CDR2 reads LQKENI. The CDR3 reads CASSPRDEQFF. The DNA of the CDR3 is TGTGCCAGCTCACCACGTGATGAGCAGTTCTTC.

The chain is built from TRBV5-1 and TRBJ2-7, with 7 positions matching TRBD2. CDR1 is SGHRS, CDR2 YFSETQ, per germline. The CDR3 sequence is 12 residues long. Germline trimming cut 5 bases from V and 6 bases from J; bases unmatched to any gene: 5. CDR3 residues: CASRGVAGEQYF. The CDR3 DNA follows: TGCGCCAGCAGGGGTGTAGCGGGCGAGCAGTACTTC.

The V gene is TRBV14, the J gene TRBJ2-1, with 10 bases that match TRBD2. V shed 2 bases, J shed 8 bases, and the junction held 12 bases outside the gene matches. Germline CDR1 and CDR2: SGHDN and FVKESK. The CDR3 is made up of 17 amino acids. CDR3 DNA: TGTGCCAGCAGCCAAAGGCTAGCGGGAGTCTCCCGCTATGAGCAGTTCTTC. Its protein product is CASSQRLAGVSRYEQFF.

The chain joins TRBV6-1 to TRBJ2-7, with TRBD1 identical over 7 bases. The CDR3 consists of 15 residues. The V and J ends lost 4 bases and 2 bases, in that order; junction bases with no gene match: 8. The germline V gene has CDR1 MNHNS and CDR2 SASEGT. CDR3 loop: CASSAVPTGTYEQYF. The CDR3 DNA sequence: TGTGCCAGCAGTGCCGTACCGACAGGGACCTACGAGCAGTACTTC.

J is TRBJ2-7 and V is TRBV14, with TRBD1 matching over 8 bases. This CDR3 region has 15 residues. V shed 5 bases and J 3 bases; nucleotides not matched to a gene: 9. CDR1 and CDR2 (germline): SGHDN, FVKESK. CDR3 nucleotide sequence: TGTGCCAGCAGCTCGTCCAGGACAGGGATCTACGAGCAGTACTTC. This sequence encodes CASSSSRTGIYEQYF.